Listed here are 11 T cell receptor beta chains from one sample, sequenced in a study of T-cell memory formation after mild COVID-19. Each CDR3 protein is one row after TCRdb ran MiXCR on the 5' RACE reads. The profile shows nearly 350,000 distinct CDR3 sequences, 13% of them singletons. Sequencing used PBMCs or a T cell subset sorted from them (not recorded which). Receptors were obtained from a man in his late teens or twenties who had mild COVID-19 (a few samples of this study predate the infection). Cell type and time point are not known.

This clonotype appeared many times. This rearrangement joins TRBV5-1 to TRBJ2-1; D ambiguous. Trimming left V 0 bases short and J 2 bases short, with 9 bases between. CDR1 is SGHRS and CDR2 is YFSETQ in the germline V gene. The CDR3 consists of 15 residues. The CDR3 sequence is CASSLVGGTYNEQFF. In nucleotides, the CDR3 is TGCGCCAGCAGCTTGGTTGGTGGCACCTACAATGAGCAGTTCTTC. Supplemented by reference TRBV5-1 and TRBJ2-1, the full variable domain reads KAGVTQTPRYLIKTRGQQVTLSCSPISGHRSVSWYQQTPGQGLQFLFEYFSETQRNKGNFPGRFSGRQFSNSRSEMNVSTLELGDSALYLCASSLVGGTYNEQFFGPGTRLTVL.

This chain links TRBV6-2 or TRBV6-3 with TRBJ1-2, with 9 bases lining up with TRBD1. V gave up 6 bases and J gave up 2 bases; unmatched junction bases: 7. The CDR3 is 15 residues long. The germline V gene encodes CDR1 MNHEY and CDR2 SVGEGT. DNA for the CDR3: TGTGCCAGCAGCCGACCCGGGACAGGGAACTATGGCTACACCTTC. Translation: CASSRPGTGNYGYTF.

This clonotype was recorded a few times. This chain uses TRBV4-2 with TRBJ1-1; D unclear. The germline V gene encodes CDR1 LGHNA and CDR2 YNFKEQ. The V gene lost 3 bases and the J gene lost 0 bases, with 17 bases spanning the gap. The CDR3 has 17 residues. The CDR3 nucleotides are TGTGCCAGCAGCCACCAACCTGTGGGAATTATGAACACTGAAGCTTTCTTT. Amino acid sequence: CASSHQPVGIMNTEAFF.

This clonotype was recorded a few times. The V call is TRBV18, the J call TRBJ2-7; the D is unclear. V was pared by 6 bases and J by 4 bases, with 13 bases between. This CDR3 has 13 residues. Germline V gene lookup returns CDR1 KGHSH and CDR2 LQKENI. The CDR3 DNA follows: TGTGCCAGCTCGCTCCCTGATGGTTACGAGCAGTACTTC. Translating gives CASSLPDGYEQYF.

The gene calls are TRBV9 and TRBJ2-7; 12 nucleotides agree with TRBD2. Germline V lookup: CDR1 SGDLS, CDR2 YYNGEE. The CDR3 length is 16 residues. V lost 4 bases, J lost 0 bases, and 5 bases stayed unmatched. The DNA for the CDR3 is TGTGCCAGCAGCCGGACTAGCGGGGATAGCTCCTACGAGCAGTACTTC. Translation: CASSRTSGDSSYEQYF.

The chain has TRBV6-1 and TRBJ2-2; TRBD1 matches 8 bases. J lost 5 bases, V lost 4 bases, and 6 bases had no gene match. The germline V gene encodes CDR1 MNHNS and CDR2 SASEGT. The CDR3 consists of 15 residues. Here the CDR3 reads CASSVGTGGTGELFF. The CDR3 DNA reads TGTGCCAGCAGTGTCGGGACAGGTGGGACCGGGGAGCTGTTTTTT.

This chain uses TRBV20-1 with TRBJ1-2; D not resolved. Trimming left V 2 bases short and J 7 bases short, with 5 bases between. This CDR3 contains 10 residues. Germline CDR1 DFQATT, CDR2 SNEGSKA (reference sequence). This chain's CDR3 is CSARHGGYTF. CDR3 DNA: TGCAGTGCTAGACATGGTGGCTACACCTTC.

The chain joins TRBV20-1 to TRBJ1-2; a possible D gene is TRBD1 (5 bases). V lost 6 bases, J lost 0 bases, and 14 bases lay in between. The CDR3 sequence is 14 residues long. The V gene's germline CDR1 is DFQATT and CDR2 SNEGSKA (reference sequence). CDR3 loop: CSAVGGAANYGYTF. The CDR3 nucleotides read TGCAGTGCCGTTGGTGGGGCAGCTAACTATGGCTACACCTTC.

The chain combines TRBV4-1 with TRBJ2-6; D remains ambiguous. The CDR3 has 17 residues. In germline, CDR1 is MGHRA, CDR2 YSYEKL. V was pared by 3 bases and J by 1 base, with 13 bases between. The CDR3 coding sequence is TGCGCCAGCAGCCATAATGACGTCGGATCTGGGGCCAACGTCCTGACTTTC. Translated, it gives CASSHNDVGSGANVLTF.

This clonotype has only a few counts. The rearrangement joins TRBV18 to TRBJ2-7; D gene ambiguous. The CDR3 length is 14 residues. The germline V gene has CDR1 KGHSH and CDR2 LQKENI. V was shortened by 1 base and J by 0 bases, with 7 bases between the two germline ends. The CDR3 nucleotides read TGTGCCAGCTCACCACAGGGATACTCCTACGAGCAGTACGTC. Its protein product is CASSPQGYSYEQYV.

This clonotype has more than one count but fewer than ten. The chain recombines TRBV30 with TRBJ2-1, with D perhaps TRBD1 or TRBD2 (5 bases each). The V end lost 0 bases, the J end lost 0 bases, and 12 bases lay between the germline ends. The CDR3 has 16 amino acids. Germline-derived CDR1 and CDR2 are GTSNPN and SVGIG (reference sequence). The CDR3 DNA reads TGTGCCTGGAGTGTACGGGGACGCCTCTCCTACAATGAGCAGTTCTTC. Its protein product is CAWSVRGRLSYNEQFF.